The rows below give T cell receptor beta chains drawn from one sample of a study of human T cells and chemical hapten exposure. TCRdb used MiXCR to reprocess the RACE reads, holding one entry per CDR3 protein. The sample has some 80,000 distinct CDR3 sequences, 10% to 13% seen once. Source: whole blood, taken in connection with sensitization to the hapten diphenylcyclopropenone (DPC). The source of these receptors is a woman aged 25-40 years with alopecia areata. Some clones in this sample may be carry-over from other donors' samples. The CDR3 runs from the conserved cysteine through the conserved F or W. Rows may omit the clone size; those that give it use once, few, many or a size class.

v_call,clone_size,cdr3_aa
TRBV29-1,.,CSVEVVGLYTF
TRBV2,.,CANHRGYEQYF
TRBV5-1,many,CASSLRGNQPQHF
TRBV4-3,.,CASSPSSGRIAVAQYF
TRBV30,.,CAWSVSGPGQPQHF
TRBV29-1,many,CSVSETGNEQFF
TRBV10-3,many,CAISATGQADYSPLHF
TRBV7-9,many,CASSEIPGQGLSYEQYF
TRBV27,few,CASSLLGQGYEQFF
TRBV29-1,few,CSVTLAQDGGYTF
TRBV29-1,.,CSVEGSGGSSYNEQFF
TRBV9,many,CASSVDPPPDTQYF
TRBV5-1,few,CASSLFAGGSYEQYF
TRBV29-1,many,CSVELLAGGNEQFF
TRBV7-3,.,CASSPGGAYTGELFF
TRBV4-3,few,CASSQDYSGHWDNSPLHF
TRBV5-1,few,CASSLLTGDGYTF
TRBV9,.,CASSVVGANVLTF
TRBV7-8,many,CASSYTETTNEKLFF
TRBV7-2,.,CASSLAGGPNGQFF